Each of the 6 T cell receptor beta chains below was sequenced from the same sample in a study of blood T cell repertoires in COVID-19. Generated by immunoSEQ multiplex PCR, the TCRdb table keeps only in-frame clones and is missing some. The data show approximately 150,000 clones, 81% seen once. The sequenced sample was peripheral blood. Receptor source: a man aged 60 to 75 with active or convalescent COVID-19.

This sequence joins TRBV3-1 (or the pseudogene TRBV3-2) and TRBJ2-2; tentative D call: TRBD2 (6 bases). CDR1 and CDR2 from the germline V gene are LGHDT and YNNKEL (reference sequence). Trimming stripped 2 bases from V and 7 bases from J, with 11 bases between. This CDR3 is built from 14 residues. The CDR3 coding sequence is TGTGCCAGCAGCCAACGCCCGGGGGTCGGGGAGCTGTTTTTT. It specifies CASSQRPGVGELFF.

The sample holds one count of this clone. The V call is TRBV10-3, the J call TRBJ2-5; 8 bases map to TRBD1. The CDR3 has 15 amino acids. V lost 5 bases to trimming and J lost 1 base; unmatched junction nucleotides: 6. Germline lookup yields CDR1 ENHRY and CDR2 SYGVKD. As DNA, the CDR3 is TGTGCCATCAGTAGTCGGACAGGGACCCAAGAGACCCAGTACTTC. Its translation: CAISSRTGTQETQYF.

The chain has TRBV21-1 and TRBJ2-4; TRBD1, as called in the table, went unchecked against the DNA. TRBV21-1 is labeled a pseudogene. The CDR3 has 11 residues. This CDR3 reads CASAGVKLVYF. For the CDR3, the DNA is TGTGCCAGCGCAGGGGTTAAATTGGTGTACTTC.

The chain links TRBV2 to TRBJ1-6, with 10 bases identical to TRBD1. Germline V gene sequence: CDR1 SNHLY, CDR2 FYNNEI. The CDR3 totals 16 residues. V gave up 5 bases and J gave up 5 bases; unmatched junction bases: 6. CDR3 protein: CASSYRQGADNSPLHF. For the CDR3, the DNA is TGTGCCAGCAGTTATCGACAGGGGGCGGATAATTCACCCCTCCACTTT.

J is TRBJ2-7 and V is TRBV15, with no clear D. Germline V lookup: CDR1 LNHNV, CDR2 YYDKDF (reference sequence). V dropped 0 bases and J dropped 11 bases, with 20 bases sitting between them. The CDR3 runs 15 residues. CDR3 residues: CATSRERIRSEEKYF. The CDR3 DNA reads as TGTGCCACCAGCAGAGAAAGGATTAGGAGTGAAGAAAAGTACTTC.

In the case of this clone: Other DNA sequences of this sample code for an identical CDR3. This chain links TRBV6-5 with TRBJ1-1; TRBD1 is a possible D gene (6 bases). The V end lost 6 bases, the J end lost 3 bases, and 11 bases lay between the germline ends. CDR1 is MNHEY, CDR2 SVGAGI, per germline. There are 13 residues in the CDR3. CDR3 residues: CASRRGGDTEAFF. The CDR3 DNA sequence: TGTGCCAGCAGACGAGGGGGGGACACTGAAGCTTTCTTT.